The 15 T cell receptor beta chains presented below share a single source sample, sequenced in a study of PD-1 blockade in classical Hodgkin lymphoma. Every patient had relapsed following autologous stem cell transplantation, and cohorts differed in brentuximab vedotin exposure. The method was immunoSEQ multiplex PCR; TCRdb's version includes in-frame clones alone and lacks a portion of them. Of almost 100,000 clones in the sample, more than 90% were seen once. The input for sequencing was peripheral blood mononuclear cells (PBMCs), taken at baseline. Receptors originate from a human donor with classical Hodgkin lymphoma.

For the CDR3, the DNA is TGTGCCAGCAGCCCCAGCTTTTTAGAGCCGATTTGGACTAGCGACAATGAGCAGTTCTTC. As protein: CASSPSFLEPIWTSDNEQFF. The chain couples TRBV13 to TRBJ2-1, with 9 positions matching TRBD2. The V gene end was trimmed by 5 bases and the J gene end by 5 bases; junction bases not matched to a gene: 22. Germline V lookup: CDR1 PRHDT, CDR2 FYEKMQ (reference sequence). The length of the CDR3 is 20 residues.

The chain recombines TRBV29-1 with TRBJ2-7; D possibly corresponds to TRBD1 (5 bases). The CDR3 spans 15 residues. Per germline, CDR1 SQVTM and CDR2 ANQGSEA. The ends were cut back, 4 bases at V and 4 bases at J, with 20 bases in the middle. The CDR3 bases are TGCAGCGTTGGGGCCGCCTTGGGGCTTATGTACGAGCAGTACTTC. This sequence encodes CSVGAALGLMYEQYF.

The rearrangement uses TRBV25-1 and TRBJ1-1; the D is unclear. The length of the CDR3 is 13 residues. Trimming stripped 2 bases from V and 1 base from J, with 5 bases between. From germline, CDR1 is MGHDK and CDR2 SYGVNS. The CDR3 DNA is TGTGCCAGCAGTGAACGACAGAACACTGAAGCTTTCTTT. This translates into CASSERQNTEAFF.

This clone was observed once. V is TRBV7-9 and J is TRBJ2-7, with TRBD2 matching over 8 bases. Trimming at V came to 5 bases and at J to 2 bases, leaving 20 bases not matched to a gene. Germline CDR1 SEHNR, CDR2 FQNEAQ (reference sequence). This CDR3 is built from 19 residues. CDR3 sequence reads: CASSTRRELLGLDTYEQYF. CDR3 bases: TGTGCCAGCAGCACCCGCCGGGAGTTGTTGGGACTAGATACCTACGAGCAGTACTTC. The full variable domain, its missing parts supplied by reference TRBV7-9 and TRBJ2-7, is DTGVSQNPRHKITKRGQNVTFRCDPISEHNRLYWYRQTLGQGPEFLTYFQNEAQLEKSRLLSDRFSAERPKGSFSTLEIQRTEQGDSAMYLCASSTRRELLGLDTYEQYFGPGTRLTVT.

The chain combines TRBV27 with TRBJ1-2, with 8 bases fitting TRBD1. After removal of 3 bases from V and 6 bases from J, the junction contained 6 bases not matched to a gene. The CDR3 extends over 14 amino acids. In germline, CDR1 is MNHEY, CDR2 SMNVEV (reference sequence). DNA of the CDR3: TGTGCCAGCAGTTTTCAGGGGGCGAATAATGGCTACACCTTC. This codes for CASSFQGANNGYTF.

V and J are TRBV5-6 and TRBJ2-1; TRBD1 matches 7 bases. The V gene's germline CDR1 is SGHDT and CDR2 YYEEEE. V was pared by 4 bases and J by 4 bases, with 14 bases of the junction left unmatched. This CDR3 spans 17 amino acids. This chain's CDR3 is CASSQWLTGVGYNEQFF. The DNA for the CDR3 is TGTGCCAGCAGCCAGTGGTTAACAGGGGTGGGGTACAATGAGCAGTTCTTC.

This chain joins TRBV5-6 and TRBJ2-7; the D gene could be TRBD1 or TRBD2 (6 bases each). CDR3 size: 17 residues. Germline CDR1 and CDR2: SGHDT and YYEEEE. V was shortened by 0 bases and J by 1 base, with 17 bases between the two germline ends. The CDR3 DNA reads as TGTGCCAGCAGCTTGGCTCTCCTAGGGGGGAATTCCTACGAGCAGTACTTC. Translating it yields CASSLALLGGNSYEQYF.

The chain joins TRBV7-3 to TRBJ2-2; no clear D. This CDR3 has 13 amino acids. V was cut by 5 bases and J by 8 bases, with 12 bases left in between. Germline V gene lookup returns CDR1 SGHTA and CDR2 FQGTGA. CDR3 sequence reads: CASSRNPTGELFF. CDR3 coding DNA: TGTGCCAGCAGCCGTAATCCCACGGGGGAGCTGTTTTTT.

The V gene is TRBV5-4, the J gene TRBJ2-7; no reliable D call. With 4 bases removed from V and 7 bases from J, the gap between germline ends came to 12 bases. Looked up from germline, CDR1 is SGHNT and CDR2 is YYREEE (reference sequence). CDR3 length: 12 residues. CDR3 nucleotides: TGTGCCAGCAGCCCCCGGACGAAAGAGCAGTACTTC. It yields the protein CASSPRTKEQYF.

The V and J genes are TRBV27 and TRBJ2-4, with D maybe TRBD1 (5 bases). CDR1 and CDR2 from the germline V gene are MNHEY and SMNVEV (reference sequence). CDR3 size: 14 residues. V gave up 4 bases and J gave up 5 bases, with 12 bases separating them. The CDR3 nucleotides read TGTGCCAGCAGTTCCCTGGACACCCAAAACATTCAGTACTTC. It is translated as CASSSLDTQNIQYF.

In nucleotides, the CDR3 is TGCGCCAGCAGCTTTGCCGGAGGGCCTCCCATATCCTCTAACTATGGCTACACCTTC. Translation: CASSFAGGPPISSNYGYTF. The chain links TRBV5-1 to TRBJ1-2, with D uncertain. V lost 2 bases to trimming and J lost 0 bases, with 23 bases between them. The germline CDR1 and CDR2 sequences are SGHRS and YFSETQ. This CDR3 is built from 19 residues.

The chain uses TRBV6-4 and TRBJ1-1, with 10 bases identical to TRBD1. The CDR3 covers 14 residues. J lost 5 bases, V lost 4 bases, and 4 bases had no gene match. Germline V gives CDR1 MRHNA, CDR2 SNTAGT. CDR3 bases: TGTGCCAGCAGTGTGGACAGGGGGGTTACTGAAGCTTTCTTT. Protein sequence: CASSVDRGVTEAFF.

The chain carries TRBV27 and TRBJ2-3, with D perhaps assigned TRBD1 or TRBD2 (5 bases each). CDR1 MNHEY and CDR2 SMNVEV come from the germline V gene (reference sequence). The CDR3 runs 14 residues. V lost 4 bases to trimming and J lost 1 base, with 9 bases between them. CDR3 amino acids: CASSSGQGTDTQYF. DNA for the CDR3: TGTGCCAGCAGTTCGGGGCAGGGCACAGATACGCAGTATTTT.

This clone was picked up one time. This chain links TRBV6-5 with TRBJ1-3; D unclear. Trimming removed 2 bases at V and 0 bases at J, with 8 bases between. Germline assignment: CDR1 MNHEY and CDR2 SVGAGI. This CDR3 has 15 residues. The CDR3 is CASSYLGDSGNTIYF. The CDR3 DNA follows: TGTGCCAGCAGTTACCTGGGTGACTCTGGAAACACCATATATTTT.

The J gene is TRBJ2-1, the V gene TRBV11-1; D perhaps matches TRBD2 (6 bases). CDR1 is SGHAT and CDR2 is FQDESV in the germline V gene (reference sequence). Trimming cost V 2 bases and J 6 bases, with 20 bases left between them. The CDR3 loop spans 17 amino acids. In DNA, the CDR3 is TGTGCCAGCAGCTTATTTCTAATCGGGACTTCTCTCAATGAGCAGTTCTTC. Protein: CASSLFLIGTSLNEQFF.